The 5 T cell receptor beta chains listed next were all sequenced from one sample in a study of Ad26.COV2.S vaccination and SARS-CoV-2 variants (dated by TCRdb to the early 2020s). The sample's treatment or condition, from its label and the paper: roughly 18 received Ad26.COV2.S at low or high dose, single or two shots; about 5 received placebo; per-sample allocation not given. Repertoires of vaccine and placebo recipients were sequenced from samples taken on day 63 after the first injection. The library was built by means of the immunoSEQ multiplex PCR assay. The table was pulled from immuneACCESS by TCRdb, which kept in-frame rearrangements only. Such tables lose some clones; where checked, under half of the loss comes from unresolved V genes, and the rest has no known cause. Across this sample there are roughly 350,000 clones, with about 87% seen only once. The ten largest clonotypes hold roughly 6% of the sample.

The material was peripheral blood, obtained in a trial of Ad26.COV2.S vaccine versus placebo. These receptors all stem from a person between 18 and 65 years old who received the Ad26.COV2.S COVID-19 vaccine or a placebo.

This sequence joins TRBV6-5 and TRBJ1-1; TRBD1 agrees at 8 bases. The CDR3 totals 15 residues. The J segment lost 0 bases and the V segment lost 6 bases, leaving 6 bases of the junction unmatched. CDR1 and CDR2 (germline): MNHEY, SVGAGI. CDR3 nucleotide sequence: TGTGCCAGCAGCTGGACAGGGTTGGTGAACACTGAAGCTTTCTTT. Protein product: CASSWTGLVNTEAFF.

This clone was counted a few times. V gene TRBV27 combines with J gene TRBJ1-3, with D hard to call. The CDR3 is 15 amino acids. Germline loops: CDR1 MNHEY, CDR2 SMNVEV (reference sequence). Trimming left V 3 bases short and J 0 bases short, with 9 bases between. In nucleotides, the CDR3 is TGTGCCAGCAGTTTCAGAGGTTTCTCTGGAAACACCATATATTTT. Protein product: CASSFRGFSGNTIYF.

This clone was seen a single time. The chain employs TRBV5-4 and TRBJ1-4, with 8 bases that match TRBD1. Germline V gives CDR1 SGHNT, CDR2 YYREEE (reference sequence). V lost 3 bases, J lost 0 bases, and 1 base stayed unmatched. The CDR3 has 15 amino acids. This chain's CDR3 is CASSSGQATNEKLFF. The CDR3 bases are TGTGCCAGCAGCTCGGGACAGGCAACTAATGAAAAACTGTTTTTT.

The sample holds one count of this clone. The CDR3 DNA reads TGTGCCAGCAGCGTAGGTTTCAGGGGCTACGAGCAGTACTTC. It codes for CASSVGFRGYEQYF. The V call is TRBV9, the J call TRBJ2-7, with D perhaps TRBD1 (6 bases). Germline V gene lookup returns CDR1 SGDLS and CDR2 YYNGEE. V lost 0 bases and J 3 bases, leaving 10 bases between the germline ends. This CDR3 contains 14 residues.

This chain links TRBV3-1 (or the pseudogene TRBV3-2) with TRBJ2-7; D is undetermined. The CDR3 is made up of 15 amino acids. CDR1 is LGHDT and CDR2 is YNNKEL in the germline V gene (reference sequence). Trimming took 4 bases from V and 3 from J, leaving 16 bases between them. CDR3 coding DNA: TGTGCCAGCAGCCCTCCTAGGCTTGAATACTACGAGCAGTACTTC. As protein: CASSPPRLEYYEQYF.